The 30 T cell receptor beta chains below were found in one sample sequenced in a study of CD8+ T cells in alopecia areata (dated by TCRdb to 2017 to 2018). Sample time point, as interpreted from the label and publication: less than five weeks on oral tofacitinib. Explained via the paper, the treatment or condition label denotes: oral pan-JAK inhibitor, 5-10 mg twice daily. Libraries were made using the immunoSEQ multiplex PCR assay. RNA was extracted from all samples and reverse transcribed into cDNA, which served as template for TCR sequencing. TCRdb obtained this table from immuneACCESS and retained in-frame rearrangements with V and J assigned. These tables miss some clones; where compared with another copy, unresolved V genes account for less than half of the shortfall, and the remainder is unexplained. Within this sample are around 120,000 clones, with around 53% of them counted one time only. Together, the top ten hold roughly 0.5% of the sample.

Here the sequenced sample was CD4+ T cells sorted from blood, taken at week 4, from a patient treated with tofacitinib. These receptors were taken from a human donor with alopecia areata.

This clone has a handful of counts. The V and J genes are TRBV7-9 and TRBJ2-6; D is undetermined. Trimming stripped 1 base from V and 0 bases from J, with 10 bases between. CDR3 length equals 17 residues. Germline V gives CDR1 SEHNR, CDR2 FQNEAQ (reference sequence). The CDR3 region is CASSLVRTDSGANVLTF. The CDR3 DNA reads TGTGCCAGCAGCTTAGTTCGGACGGACTCTGGGGCCAACGTCCTGACTTTC.

J is TRBJ1-1 and V is TRBV29-1; D gene ambiguous. V lost 6 bases, J lost 4 bases, and 18 bases lay in between. The CDR3 is 14 amino acids. Germline lookup yields CDR1 SQVTM and CDR2 ANQGSEA. Here the CDR3 reads CSVAPVGRTTEAFF. As DNA, the CDR3 is TGCAGCGTGGCCCCTGTAGGGAGGACCACTGAAGCTTTCTTT.

V and J are TRBV7-6 and TRBJ2-3; a weak D match, TRBD2 (6 bases). The CDR3 contains 16 residues. Trimming took off 0 bases at V and 4 bases at J, with 14 bases between the two ends. CDR1 is SGHVS, CDR2 FNYEAQ, per germline. The chain's CDR3 is CASSLALRGGPDTQYF. As DNA, the CDR3 is TGTGCCAGCAGCTTAGCGCTGCGGGGCGGCCCAGATACGCAGTATTTT.

The sample holds one count of this clone. The rearrangement links TRBV25-1 to TRBJ2-1; D might be TRBD2 (6 bases). CDR3 size: 15 residues. V gave up 3 bases and J gave up 5 bases, with 14 bases separating them. Germline V gives CDR1 MGHDK, CDR2 SYGVNS. CDR3 bases: TGTGCCAGCAGTGAGGCCGCGGGGTCTAACAATGAGCAGTTCTTC. It codes for CASSEAAGSNNEQFF.

This clone occurred a few times. The J gene is TRBJ2-7, the V gene TRBV10-3, with D perhaps TRBD1 (6 bases). Germline V gene lookup returns CDR1 ENHRY and CDR2 SYGVKD. The CDR3 loop spans 13 amino acids. V shed 9 bases and J shed 0 bases, with 12 bases lying between them. The CDR3: CAISTGSSYEQYF. For the CDR3, the DNA is TGTGCCATAAGTACAGGGAGCTCCTACGAGCAGTACTTC.

The chain joins TRBV29-1 to TRBJ1-1; no reliable D call. The CDR3 contains 13 residues. Germline V gene lookup returns CDR1 SQVTM and CDR2 ANQGSEA. V was pared by 4 bases and J by 7 bases, with 16 bases between. CDR3 bases: TGCAGCGTTGCTCCCCAACGTTCTGGTGAAGCTTTCTTT. This translates into CSVAPQRSGEAFF.

The chain recombines TRBV30 with TRBJ1-1, with unresolved D. The CDR3 length is 13 residues. V lost 1 base and J 0 bases, leaving 6 bases between the germline ends. Germline V gene data show CDR1 as GTSNPN and CDR2 as SVGIG (reference sequence). CDR3 nucleotide sequence: TGTGCCTGGAGTGAGGGCTTGAACACTGAAGCTTTCTTT. Residues: CAWSEGLNTEAFF.

This sequence joins TRBV5-1 and TRBJ1-2, with D perhaps TRBD1 (5 bases). The germline V and J ends were trimmed by 2 bases and 2 bases, with 10 bases remaining between them. There are 14 residues in the CDR3. Germline CDR1 and CDR2: SGHRS and YFSETQ. CDR3 coding DNA: TGCGCCAGCAGCTTTGAGCCAGGGAACTATGGCTACACCTTC. Translating it yields CASSFEPGNYGYTF.

The rearrangement links TRBV29-1 to TRBJ2-7, with 7 bases identical to TRBD2. Germline V CDR1 and CDR2: SQVTM, ANQGSEA. CDR3 length equals 14 residues. The V segment lost 5 bases and the J segment 1 base; nucleotides outside the gene matches: 8. The CDR3 spells CSVQMGGSSYEQYF. CDR3 coding DNA: TGCAGCGTTCAAATGGGAGGGAGTTCCTACGAGCAGTACTTC.

The chain recombines TRBV29-1 with TRBJ2-1; TRBD1 is a possible D gene (6 bases). Per the germline V gene, CDR1 is SQVTM and CDR2 is ANQGSEA. The CDR3 loop spans 13 amino acids. Trimming shortened V by 0 bases and J by 9 bases, and 12 bases separated the two germline ends. In DNA form, the CDR3 reads TGCAGCGTTGAAGATGGGACACGAGTTGAGCAGTTCTTC. Translation: CSVEDGTRVEQFF.

The genes are TRBV29-1 and TRBJ2-7; D is perhaps TRBD1 or TRBD2 (5 bases each). This CDR3 is 10 amino acids long. CDR1 SQVTM and CDR2 ANQGSEA come from the germline V gene. The V gene lost 5 bases and the J gene lost 6 bases, with 8 bases spanning the gap. This CDR3 reads CSVRDVEQYF. The CDR3 DNA follows: TGCAGCGTTCGGGACGTCGAGCAGTACTTC.

The rearrangement links TRBV2 to TRBJ2-1; 10 bases align to TRBD2. The V segment lost 5 bases and the J segment 6 bases; nucleotides outside the gene matches: 7. This CDR3 has 15 residues. Germline CDR1 SNHLY, CDR2 FYNNEI. The CDR3 region is CASSIKSGGVNEQFF. CDR3 sequence (DNA): TGTGCCAGCAGTATCAAAAGCGGGGGGGTCAATGAGCAGTTCTTC.

The chain combines TRBV5-6 with TRBJ2-3; the D gene is possibly TRBD2 (6 bases). Looked up from germline, CDR1 is SGHDT and CDR2 is YYEEEE. CDR3 length: 11 amino acids. V was pared by 5 bases and J by 7 bases, with 8 bases between. The CDR3, as DNA: TGTGCCAGCAGGCGGGGAAATACGCAGTATTTT. Translating gives CASRRGNTQYF.

Worth noting for this clone: One end of the junction does not line up with germline, which may come from a read error. The V gene is TRBV11-2, the J gene TRBJ2-3; D not resolved. The germline V gene has CDR1 SGHAT and CDR2 FQNNGV. The CDR3 totals 15 residues. The CDR3 loop reads CASSLGLLETDTQYF. The CDR3 region has the DNA TGTGCCAGCAGTTTAGGGCTTTTGGAGACCGATACGCAGTATTTT. The whole variable domain, filled in from reference TRBV11-2 and TRBJ2-3, reads EAGVAQSPRYKIIEKRQSVAFWCNPISGHATLYWYQQILGQGPKLLIQFQNNGVVDDSQLPKDRFSAERLKGVDSTLKIQPAKLEDSAVYLCASSLGLLETDTQYFGPGTRLTVL.

CDR3 DNA sequence: TGTGCCAGCAGCACTCTTAGACTGAGTATCGCTGAAGCTTTCTTT. Encoded protein: CASSTLRLSIAEAFF. This chain joins TRBV7-9 and TRBJ1-1, with no clear D. Deletions cut 5 bases from V and 6 bases from J, with 19 bases between. This CDR3 spans 15 amino acids. Germline values: CDR1 SEHNR, CDR2 FQNEAQ (reference sequence).

V and J are TRBV7-3 and TRBJ2-2, with D hard to call. This CDR3 comprises 14 residues. Germline V lookup: CDR1 SGHTA, CDR2 FQGTGA. V was shortened by 0 bases and J by 4 bases, with 6 bases between the two germline ends. The CDR3 DNA reads TGTGCCAGCAGCTTAACGGGGTCCACCGGGGAGCTGTTTTTT. Its translation: CASSLTGSTGELFF.

This clone was seen a few times. The chain recombines TRBV10-3 with TRBJ1-1, with 9 bases that match TRBD1. The CDR3 consists of 13 residues. Trimming removed 10 bases from V and 3 bases from J; junction bases left unmatched: 6. CDR1 is ENHRY and CDR2 is SYGVKD in the germline V gene. The CDR3, as DNA: TGTGCCACCGCAGGGACAGGGTACACTGAAGCTTTCTTT. Encoded protein: CATAGTGYTEAFF.

This clone was detected only a few times. V usage is TRBV2 and J usage is TRBJ2-2; 8 bases are a match to TRBD2. Germline CDR1 reads SNHLY; CDR2 reads FYNNEI. The length of the CDR3 is 15 residues. V was clipped by 7 bases and J by 4 bases; unmatched bases: 8. The CDR3 reads CASTGSGSGTGELFF. In nucleotides, the CDR3 is TGTGCCAGCACGGGAAGCGGGAGCGGCACCGGGGAGCTGTTTTTT.

V usage is TRBV6-5 and J usage is TRBJ2-3, with 9 bases lining up with TRBD1. Trimming took 4 bases from V and 4 from J; bases not matched to a gene: 9. This CDR3 has 16 residues. From germline, CDR1 is MNHEY and CDR2 SVGAGI. The CDR3 nucleotides read TGTGCCAGCAGTTCCCGCGGACAGGGGAGTTCAGATACGCAGTATTTT. It encodes CASSSRGQGSSDTQYF.

V usage is TRBV6-6 and J usage is TRBJ2-7; D is possibly TRBD2 (6 bases). Germline loops: CDR1 MNHNY, CDR2 SVGAGI (reference sequence). The CDR3 extends over 16 amino acids. Trimming took 5 bases from V and 0 from J, leaving 17 bases between them. As DNA, the CDR3 is TGTGCCAGCAGTAACACCGGGCGGGGCAACTCCTACGAGCAGTACTTC. Translating gives CASSNTGRGNSYEQYF.

The V gene is TRBV29-1, the J gene TRBJ2-7, with unresolved D. V was cut by 2 bases and J by 6 bases, with 17 bases left in between. Germline loops: CDR1 SQVTM, CDR2 ANQGSEA. The CDR3 length is 14 residues. This chain's CDR3 is CSVELGGSVREQYF. CDR3 in DNA: TGCAGCGTTGAATTGGGCGGTTCTGTCCGCGAGCAGTACTTC.

CDR3: CAWKGEGFSSPLHF. For the CDR3, the DNA is TGTGCCTGGAAAGGAGAGGGCTTTAGTTCACCCCTCCACTTT. The chain is built from TRBV30 and TRBJ1-6, with D unresolved. The CDR3 loop spans 14 amino acids. The V end lost 4 bases, the J end lost 9 bases, and 16 bases lay between the germline ends. Germline V gene data show CDR1 as GTSNPN and CDR2 as SVGIG (reference sequence).

The chain couples TRBV29-1 to TRBJ1-5; 7 nucleotides agree with TRBD1. The CDR3 contains 13 residues. Germline-derived CDR1 and CDR2 are SQVTM and ANQGSEA. V lost 7 bases to trimming and J lost 7 bases; unmatched junction nucleotides: 10. In DNA, the CDR3 is TGCAGCGGGACGACAGGGTCGGGGCAGCCCCAGCATTTT. The encoded protein is CSGTTGSGQPQHF.

This clone was seen more than once but under ten times. The rearrangement uses TRBV18 and TRBJ1-1; D is unclear. V was trimmed by 4 bases and J by 1 base, leaving 7 bases between them. Per the germline V gene, CDR1 is KGHSH and CDR2 is LQKENI. This CDR3 is 13 amino acids long. The CDR3 region is CASSQAPNTEAFF. CDR3 DNA sequence: TGTGCCAGCTCACAGGCTCCGAACACTGAAGCTTTCTTT.

The rearrangement uses TRBV30 and TRBJ2-4; D tentatively fits TRBD1 or TRBD2 (6 bases each). The CDR3 extends over 13 amino acids. The V gene lost 5 bases and the J gene lost 3 bases, with 11 bases spanning the gap. Germline V gene sequence: CDR1 GTSNPN, CDR2 SVGIG (reference sequence). CDR3 region: CAWGGGFKNIQYF. In nucleotides, the CDR3 is TGTGCCTGGGGAGGGGGGTTCAAAAACATTCAGTACTTC.

The V call is TRBV2, the J call TRBJ1-5, with D hard to call. V was pared by 2 bases and J by 7 bases, with 12 bases between. Germline loops: CDR1 SNHLY, CDR2 FYNNEI. The CDR3 is made up of 14 amino acids. The CDR3 is CASSEKGQKQPQHF. DNA for the CDR3: TGTGCCAGCAGTGAAAAGGGCCAAAAACAGCCCCAGCATTTT.

The gene calls are TRBV5-1 and TRBJ2-1; the match to TRBD2 covers 11 bases. CDR3 size: 15 residues. V shed 0 bases, J shed 7 bases, and the junction held 3 bases outside the gene matches. Germline V CDR1 and CDR2: SGHRS, YFSETQ. The CDR3 protein is CASSLGLAGTNEQFF. CDR3 bases: TGCGCCAGCAGCTTGGGACTAGCGGGAACAAATGAGCAGTTCTTC.

The genes are TRBV14 and TRBJ1-1; D not certain. CDR1 SGHDN and CDR2 FVKESK come from the germline V gene. Trimming pared 4 bases from V and 0 bases from J, leaving 9 bases between. CDR3 length: 14 amino acids. CDR3 coding DNA: TGTGCCAGCAGCCGAGCCGGTATGAACACTGAAGCTTTCTTT. Residues: CASSRAGMNTEAFF.

The chain is built from TRBV29-1 and TRBJ2-5, with D perhaps TRBD1 or TRBD2 (5 bases each). The germline V and J ends were trimmed by 7 bases and 5 bases, with 14 bases remaining between them. Germline loops: CDR1 SQVTM, CDR2 ANQGSEA. The CDR3 has 12 amino acids. The chain's CDR3 is CSAGTGRETQYF. The CDR3 DNA is TGCAGCGCGGGGACCGGCAGGGAGACCCAGTACTTC.

V is TRBV25-1 and J is TRBJ2-5; D possibly corresponds to TRBD2 (6 bases). Germline V gene data show CDR1 as MGHDK and CDR2 as SYGVNS. Trimming stripped 3 bases from V and 4 bases from J, with 15 bases between. The length of the CDR3 is 15 residues. The CDR3, as DNA: TGTGCCAGCAGTGACGAGACTAGGCCTTCAGAGACCCAGTACTTC. It translates to CASSDETRPSETQYF.